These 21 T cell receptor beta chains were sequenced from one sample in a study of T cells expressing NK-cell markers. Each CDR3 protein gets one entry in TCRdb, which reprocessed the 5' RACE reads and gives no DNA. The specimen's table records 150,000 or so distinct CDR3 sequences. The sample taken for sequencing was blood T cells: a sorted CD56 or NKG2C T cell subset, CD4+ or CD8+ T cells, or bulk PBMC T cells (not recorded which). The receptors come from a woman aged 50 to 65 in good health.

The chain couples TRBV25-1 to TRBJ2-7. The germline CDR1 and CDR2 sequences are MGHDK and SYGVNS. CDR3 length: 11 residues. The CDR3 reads CASQGPYEQYF.

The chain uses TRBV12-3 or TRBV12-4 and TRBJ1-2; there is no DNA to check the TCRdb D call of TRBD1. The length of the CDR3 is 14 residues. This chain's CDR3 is CASTPATGGYGYTF.

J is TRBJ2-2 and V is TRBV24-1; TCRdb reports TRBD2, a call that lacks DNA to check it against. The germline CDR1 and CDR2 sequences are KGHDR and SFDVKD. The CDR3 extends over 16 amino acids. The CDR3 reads CATSDWASQNNGELFF.

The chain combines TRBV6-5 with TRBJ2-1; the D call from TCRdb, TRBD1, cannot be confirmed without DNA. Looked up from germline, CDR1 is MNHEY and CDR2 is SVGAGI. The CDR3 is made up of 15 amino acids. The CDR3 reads CASSRDRRPYNEQFF.

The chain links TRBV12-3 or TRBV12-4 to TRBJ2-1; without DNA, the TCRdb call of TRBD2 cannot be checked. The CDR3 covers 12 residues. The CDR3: CASSFRGTEQFF.

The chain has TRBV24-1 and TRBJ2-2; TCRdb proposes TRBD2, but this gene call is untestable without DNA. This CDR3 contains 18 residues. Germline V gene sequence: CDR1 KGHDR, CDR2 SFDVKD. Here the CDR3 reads CATSDDSGTSGAGGELFF.

The CDR3 region is CASSLVGTGPNEKLFF. This sequence joins TRBV27 and TRBJ1-4; TCRdb calls TRBD1, which cannot be checked without DNA. CDR1 MNHEY and CDR2 SMNVEV come from the germline V gene (reference sequence). The length of the CDR3 is 16 residues.

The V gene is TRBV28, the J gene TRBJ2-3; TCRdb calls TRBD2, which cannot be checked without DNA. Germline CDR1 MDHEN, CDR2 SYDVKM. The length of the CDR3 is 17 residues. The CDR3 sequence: CASSPTSERTYTDTQYF.

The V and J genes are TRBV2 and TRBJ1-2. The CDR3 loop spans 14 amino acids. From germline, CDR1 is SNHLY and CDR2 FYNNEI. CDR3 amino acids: CASSEGVLHYGYTF.

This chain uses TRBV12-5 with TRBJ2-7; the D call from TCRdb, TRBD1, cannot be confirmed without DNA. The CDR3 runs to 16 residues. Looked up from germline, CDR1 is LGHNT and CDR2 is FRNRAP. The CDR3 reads CASGTPAGQGAYEQYF.

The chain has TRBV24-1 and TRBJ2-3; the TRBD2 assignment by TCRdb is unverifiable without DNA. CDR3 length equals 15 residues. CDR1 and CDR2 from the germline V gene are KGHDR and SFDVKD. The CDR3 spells CATSDLGLPTDTQYF.

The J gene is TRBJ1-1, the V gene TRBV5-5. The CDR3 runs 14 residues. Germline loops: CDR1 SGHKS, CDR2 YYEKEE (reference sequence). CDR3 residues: CASSLALVNTEAFF.

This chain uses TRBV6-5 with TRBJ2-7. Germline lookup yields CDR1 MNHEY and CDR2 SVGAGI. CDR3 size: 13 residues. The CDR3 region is CASSTDFAHEQYF.

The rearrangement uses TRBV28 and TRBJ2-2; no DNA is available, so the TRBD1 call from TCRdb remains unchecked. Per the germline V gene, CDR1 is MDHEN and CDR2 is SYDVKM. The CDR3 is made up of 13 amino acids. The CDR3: CASSLRGSGELFF.

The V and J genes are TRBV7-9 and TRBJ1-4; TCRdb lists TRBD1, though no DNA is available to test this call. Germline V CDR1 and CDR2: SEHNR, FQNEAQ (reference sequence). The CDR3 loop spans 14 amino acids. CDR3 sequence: CASSPPGSHEKLFF. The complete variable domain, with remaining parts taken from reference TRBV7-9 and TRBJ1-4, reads DTGVSQNPRHKITKRGQNVTFRCDPISEHNRLYWYRQTLGQGPEFLTYFQNEAQLEKSRLLSDRFSAERPKGSFSTLEIQRTEQGDSAMYLCASSPPGSHEKLFFGSGTQLSVL.

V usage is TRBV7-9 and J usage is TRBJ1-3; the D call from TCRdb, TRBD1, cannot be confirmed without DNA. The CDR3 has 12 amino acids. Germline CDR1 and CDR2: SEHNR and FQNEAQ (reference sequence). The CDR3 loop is CASSSTWDTIYF. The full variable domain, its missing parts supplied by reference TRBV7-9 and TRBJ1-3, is DTGVSQNPRHKITKRGQNVTFRCDPISEHNRLYWYRQTLGQGPEFLTYFQNEAQLEKSRLLSDRFSAERPKGSFSTLEIQRTEQGDSAMYLCASSSTWDTIYFGEGSWLTVV.

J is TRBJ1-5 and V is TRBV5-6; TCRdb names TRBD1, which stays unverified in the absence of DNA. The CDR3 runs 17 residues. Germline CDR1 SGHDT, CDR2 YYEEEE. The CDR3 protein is CASSLAREWGANQPQHF. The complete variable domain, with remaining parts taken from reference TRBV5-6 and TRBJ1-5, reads DAGVTQSPTHLIKTRGQQVTLRCSPKSGHDTVSWYQQALGQGPQFIFQYYEEEERQRGNFPDRFSGHQFPNYSSELNVNALLLGDSALYLCASSLAREWGANQPQHFGDGTRLSIL.

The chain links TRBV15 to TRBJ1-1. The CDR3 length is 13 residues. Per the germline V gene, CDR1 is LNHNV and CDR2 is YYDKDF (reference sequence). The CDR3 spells CATSWGENTEAFF.

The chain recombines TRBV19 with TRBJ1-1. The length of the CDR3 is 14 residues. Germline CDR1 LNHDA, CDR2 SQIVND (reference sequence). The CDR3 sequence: CASRPRHMNTEAFF.

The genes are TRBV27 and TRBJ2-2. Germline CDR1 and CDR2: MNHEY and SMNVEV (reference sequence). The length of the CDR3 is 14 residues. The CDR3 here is CASSVTSLSRELFF.

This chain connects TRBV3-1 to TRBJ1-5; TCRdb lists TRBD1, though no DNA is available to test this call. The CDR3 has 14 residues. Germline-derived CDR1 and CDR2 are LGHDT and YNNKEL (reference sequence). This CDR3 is CASSPDRLNQPQHF.